A single sample gave rise to the 3 T cell receptor beta chains below, sequenced in a study of somatic mutations in cytotoxic T cells in rheumatoid arthritis (dated by TCRdb to 2015 to 2018). Library construction relied on the immunoSEQ multiplex PCR assay. TCRdb carries this immuneACCESS record with in-frame sequences only. Its versions omit some clonotypes, under half of them owing to an unresolved V gene in the studies checked, with the rest unexplained. Present in this sample are 8,900 or so clones, about 77% of which were seen just once. About 40% of the sample is held by the ten biggest clonotypes. The sequencing sample was made of CD8+ T cells sorted from blood. Receptors were obtained from an adult with rheumatoid arthritis.

The chain carries TRBV4-1 and TRBJ1-1, with 12 nucleotides matching TRBD1. V was clipped by 1 base and J by 6 bases; unmatched bases: 3. Germline CDR1 is MGHRA and CDR2 is YSYEKL. CDR3 length: 15 residues. In DNA, the CDR3 is TGCGCCAGCAGCCAAGTAGGGACAGGGGGCGCTGAAGCTTTCTTT. This translates into CASSQVGTGGAEAFF.

The V gene is TRBV7-2, the J gene TRBJ2-7, with 7 bases identical to TRBD1. Looked up from germline, CDR1 is SGHTA and CDR2 is FQGNSA. The CDR3 loop spans 15 amino acids. V was clipped by 4 bases and J by 0 bases; unmatched bases: 6. The CDR3 DNA sequence: TGTGCCAGCAGCTACACAGGGGAGAGCTCCTACGAGCAGTACTTC. The encoded protein is CASSYTGESSYEQYF.

V and J are TRBV28 and TRBJ2-7, with 7 bases fitting TRBD2. This CDR3 spans 14 amino acids. The trim removed 3 bases at V and 4 bases at J, leaving 6 bases unmatched. Germline V gene data show CDR1 as MDHEN and CDR2 as SYDVKM. The DNA of the CDR3 is TGTGCCAGCAGTTTGTCTAGCGGAGTTTACGAGCAGTACTTC. This encodes CASSLSSGVYEQYF.